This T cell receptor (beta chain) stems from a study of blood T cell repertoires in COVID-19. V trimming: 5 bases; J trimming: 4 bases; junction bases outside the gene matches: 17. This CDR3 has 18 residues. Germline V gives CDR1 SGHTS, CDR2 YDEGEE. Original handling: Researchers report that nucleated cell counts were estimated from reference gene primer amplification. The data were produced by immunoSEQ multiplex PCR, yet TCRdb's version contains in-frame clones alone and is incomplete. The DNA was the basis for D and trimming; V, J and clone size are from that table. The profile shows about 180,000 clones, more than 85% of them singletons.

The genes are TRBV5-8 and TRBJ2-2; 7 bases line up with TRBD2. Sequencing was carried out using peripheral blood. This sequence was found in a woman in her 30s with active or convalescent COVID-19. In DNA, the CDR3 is TGTGCCAGCAGTCGCCACTGGGGGGGACCCCTGAGCACCGGGGAGCTGTTTTTT. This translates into CASSRHWGGPLSTGELFF. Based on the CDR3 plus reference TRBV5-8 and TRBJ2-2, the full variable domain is EAGVTQSPTHLIKTRGQQATLRCSPISGHTSVYWYQQALGLGLQFLLWYDEGEERNRGNFPPRFSGRQFPNYSSELNVNALELEDSALYLCASSRHWGGPLSTGELFFGEGSRLTVL.